A single sample gave rise to the 18 T cell receptor beta chains below, sequenced in a study of blood T cell repertoires in COVID-19. The method was immunoSEQ multiplex PCR; TCRdb's version includes in-frame clones alone and lacks a portion of them. The sample carries 60,000 to 75,000 clones, 91% recorded once. Sequenced material: peripheral blood. All receptors derive from a man aged 35 to 55 with COVID-19, enrolled during active disease.

J is TRBJ2-2 and V is TRBV5-1; D is perhaps TRBD2 (5 bases). Germline V CDR1 and CDR2: SGHRS, YFSETQ. The CDR3 totals 14 residues. Trimming cost V 5 bases and J 8 bases, with 16 bases left between them. The CDR3 loop is CASRLDLVVGELFF. The CDR3 DNA reads as TGCGCCAGCAGGCTGGACTTAGTTGTTGGGGAGCTGTTTTTT.

The chain joins TRBV30 to TRBJ1-6, with D perhaps TRBD1 (6 bases). The CDR3 runs 13 residues. Germline CDR1 GTSNPN, CDR2 SVGIG (reference sequence). V lost 3 bases, J lost 7 bases, and 10 bases lay in between. The CDR3 DNA reads TGTGCCTGGAGGGTACAGGGCAATTCACCCCTCCACTTT. Translating it yields CAWRVQGNSPLHF.

This clone has a handful of counts. This chain links TRBV7-8 with TRBJ2-1; D may be TRBD2 (6 bases). This CDR3 contains 16 residues. V was pared by 2 bases and J by 4 bases, with 15 bases between. Germline CDR1 is SGHVS and CDR2 is FQNEAQ. CDR3 amino acids: CASSLTNGLPYNEQFF. The CDR3 region has the DNA TGTGCCAGCAGCTTAACTAATGGACTACCATACAATGAGCAGTTCTTC.

Here the CDR3 DNA reads TGTGCCAGCAGTTTAGAAAGGAGCGGGGAGCTGTTTTTT. This codes for CASSLERSGELFF. The genes are TRBV28 and TRBJ2-2, with D unresolved. The CDR3 totals 13 residues. Germline V gene lookup returns CDR1 MDHEN and CDR2 SYDVKM. With 2 bases removed from V and 7 bases from J, the gap between germline ends came to 8 bases. Full variable domain (missing parts from reference TRBV28 and TRBJ2-2): DVKVTQSSRYLVKRTGEKVFLECVQDMDHENMFWYRQDPGLGLRLIYFSYDVKMKEKGDIPEGYSVSREKKERFSLILESASTNQTSMYLCASSLERSGELFFGEGSRLTVL.

For the CDR3, the DNA is TGTGCCAGCAGCCCGACTAGCGGGGGAGTCGGGGAGCTGTTTTTT. Translating gives CASSPTSGGVGELFF. V is TRBV3-1 (or the pseudogene TRBV3-2) and J is TRBJ2-2; TRBD2 agrees at 12 bases. The CDR3 contains 15 residues. The V gene end was trimmed by 4 bases and the J gene end by 7 bases; junction bases not matched to a gene: 4. Germline V gives CDR1 LGHDT, CDR2 YNNKEL (reference sequence).

The chain joins TRBV10-3 to TRBJ2-5; 14 bases agree with TRBD2. Trimming removed 5 bases from V and 5 bases from J; junction bases left unmatched: 7. This CDR3 contains 16 residues. Germline values: CDR1 ENHRY, CDR2 SYGVKD. The CDR3 reads CAISKTSGGDAETQYF. For the CDR3, the DNA is TGTGCCATCAGTAAGACTAGCGGGGGGGACGCCGAGACCCAGTACTTC.

The chain employs TRBV7-9 and TRBJ2-3, with 7 bases fitting TRBD1. With 4 bases clipped from V and 7 bases from J, the junction kept 14 bases outside the gene matches. This CDR3 is 16 amino acids long. Germline loops: CDR1 SEHNR, CDR2 FQNEAQ (reference sequence). CDR3 in amino acids: CASSWRTGARVNTQYF. The CDR3 DNA follows: TGTGCCAGCAGCTGGAGGACAGGTGCTCGCGTAAATACGCAGTATTTT.

The chain has TRBV19 and TRBJ1-5; the D is unclear. The CDR3 spans 14 residues. Trimming removed 6 bases from V and 4 bases from J, with 13 bases in between. In germline, CDR1 is LNHDA, CDR2 SQIVND (reference sequence). This CDR3 is CASREVRLNQPQHF. Written as DNA, the CDR3 is TGTGCCAGTAGAGAGGTTCGACTAAATCAGCCCCAGCATTTT.

A few counts support this clone. The chain combines TRBV7-2 with TRBJ2-1; 9 bases line up with TRBD2. The CDR3 totals 15 residues. Germline-derived CDR1 and CDR2 are SGHTA and FQGNSA. J gave up 5 bases and V 5 bases, and 7 bases lay outside the gene matches. The CDR3 region has the DNA TGTGCCAGCAGCCCCGAGCGGGGGGCCCACAATGAGCAGTTCTTC. The encoded protein is CASSPERGAHNEQFF.

The chain is built from TRBV28 and TRBJ1-6, with 10 bases lining up with TRBD1. The trim removed 4 bases at V and 10 bases at J, leaving 10 bases unmatched. CDR1 and CDR2 from the germline V gene are MDHEN and SYDVKM. This CDR3 region has 16 residues. CDR3 sequence reads: CASSYRDRGFSSPLHF. The CDR3 nucleotides are TGTGCCAGCAGTTACCGGGACAGGGGATTTTCCTCACCCCTCCACTTT.

This chain links TRBV7-3 with TRBJ2-3, with 9 bases aligning to TRBD2. Germline V gene sequence: CDR1 SGHTA, CDR2 FQGTGA. Unmatched junction bases numbered 8, after V lost 4 bases and J lost 3 bases. The CDR3 runs to 16 residues. This CDR3 is CASSSPRGGRTDTQYF. CDR3 nucleotide sequence: TGTGCCAGCAGCTCGCCGCGGGGGGGAAGGACAGATACGCAGTATTTT.

This clone was seen only a few times. The genes are TRBV4-2 and TRBJ2-1; 9 nucleotides line up with TRBD2. The J segment lost 2 bases and the V segment lost 4 bases, leaving 6 bases of the junction unmatched. The CDR3 has 16 amino acids. From germline, CDR1 is LGHNA and CDR2 YNFKEQ. CDR3 protein: CASSPASSGAYNEQFF. Written as DNA, the CDR3 is TGTGCCAGCAGCCCAGCATCTAGCGGGGCCTACAATGAGCAGTTCTTC.

CDR3 residues: CASSTTGGISPLHF. Written as DNA, the CDR3 is TGTGCCAGCAGCACGACAGGGGGCATTTCACCCCTCCACTTT. The chain carries TRBV25-1 and TRBJ1-6; 10 nucleotides align to TRBD1. CDR1 and CDR2 (germline): MGHDK, SYGVNS. This CDR3 contains 14 residues. With V trimmed by 6 bases and J by 9 bases, 5 bases remained unmatched.

The V gene is TRBV5-1, the J gene TRBJ2-3, with D possibly matching TRBD1 (5 bases). The CDR3 is 15 amino acids. The ends were cut back, 4 bases at V and 5 bases at J, with 17 bases in the middle. Looked up from germline, CDR1 is SGHRS and CDR2 is YFSETQ. The CDR3 region has the DNA TGCGCCAGCAGCGTTACTGGGCAGGGCGGAGATACGCAGTATTTT. Translated, it gives CASSVTGQGGDTQYF.

The chain joins TRBV29-1 to TRBJ1-1; 8 nucleotides align to TRBD1. The CDR3 has 15 residues. J gave up 2 bases and V 5 bases, and 10 bases lay outside the gene matches. CDR1 is SQVTM and CDR2 is ANQGSEA in the germline V gene. The CDR3 loop is CSVHRQGQVNTEAFF. CDR3 coding DNA: TGCAGCGTTCACCGACAGGGGCAGGTTAACACTGAAGCTTTCTTT.

The chain has TRBV7-9 and TRBJ2-3, with D unresolved. The germline V and J ends were trimmed by 3 bases and 4 bases, with 17 bases remaining between them. Germline CDR1 SEHNR, CDR2 FQNEAQ (reference sequence). This CDR3 contains 16 residues. The CDR3 spells CASSFADLGIADTQYF. The CDR3 nucleotides are TGTGCCAGCAGCTTTGCGGATTTAGGTATAGCAGATACGCAGTATTTT.

V usage is TRBV18 and J usage is TRBJ2-7, with D unclear. CDR1 is KGHSH, CDR2 LQKENI, per germline. Trimming removed 0 bases from V and 5 bases from J, with 11 bases in between. This CDR3 is built from 14 residues. This CDR3 is CASSPPQPLDEQYF. The CDR3 region has the DNA TGTGCCAGCTCACCACCACAGCCTTTGGACGAGCAGTACTTC.

The V and J genes are TRBV27 and TRBJ2-1; possible D gene TRBD2, 7 bases. CDR3 length: 14 amino acids. From germline, CDR1 is MNHEY and CDR2 SMNVEV (reference sequence). V was clipped by 3 bases and J by 8 bases, with 14 bases between them. CDR3 protein: CASSLGGGWDEQFF. The CDR3 DNA reads as TGTGCCAGCAGTTTGGGGGGGGGCTGGGATGAGCAGTTCTTC.